The clone carrying this TCR beta chain occurred a few times. Antigen: not known. Losses at the gene ends were 1 base for V and 4 bases for J; bases not matched to a gene: 3. The CDR3 length is 14 residues. Alongside a J-beta primer mix, a sample-barcoded 5' primer served in a second PCR lasting 7 to 11 cycles. Each of the cDNA molecules was tagged by a template-switch adaptor with 12 random nucleotides. TCRdb fed the 5' RACE reads into MiXCR, producing one record per CDR3 protein. The data show some 1 million distinct CDR3 sequences, 45% seen once. The sample is drawn from a study of blood T cells in healthy people across ages. Study outcomes and limitations: There was a strong correlation between TCR beta diversity and naive T cell percentage. TCR beta diversity, measured per million T cells, fell in a roughly linear way with age. Unsorted PBMCs blocked a conclusive comparison of naive and antigen-experienced cells.

The material sequenced was blood. The chain combines TRBV12-3 or TRBV12-4 with TRBJ1-1; the match to TRBD1 covers 7 bases. The receptor comes from a woman aged 55-70 years in good health. The CDR3 nucleotides read TGTGCCAGCAGTTTAGACAGGGGTACCACTGAAGCTTTCTTT. Its translation is CASSLDRGTTEAFF.